This T cell receptor gamma chain was obtained from a study of Vδ1+ human thymocytes. Germline V gene data show CDR1 as EGSTGY and CDR2 as YDSYTSSV. The V gene end was trimmed by 3 bases and the J gene end by 9 bases; junction bases not matched to a gene: 8. The CDR3 consists of 12 residues. As concerns this clone: Its target is unknown.

The template was reverse-transcribed extracted RNA. Multiplex PCR used pooled V-gene forward primers and a constant-region reverse primer to amplify CDR3s. TCRdb ran CATT on the multiplex PCR reads. This table has 30,000 to 45,000 gamma-chain clones, 20% to 25% appearing once. General study points: TRD repertoires were essentially private, unlike widely shared TRG clonotypes. Thymic TRG and TRD repertoires appeared highly polyclonal. Bulk repertoire data may be misinterpreted because of unexpected Vdelta2 sequences. Unlike peripheral blood Vdelta1+ controls, thymic delta-chain sequences included about 20% Vdelta2 and few Vdelta3.

The sorted cells were CD3+ Vdelta1+ Vdelta2- thymocytes from alphabeta-depleted thymus. The specimen sequenced was Vdelta1+ gamma-delta thymocytes from the thymus. Regarding subset: FACS-sorted CD3+ TCRalphabeta- TCRVdelta1+ TCRVdelta2- thymocytes. The clonotype comes from a girl under three years old who had congenital heart surgery. The chain couples TRGV4 to TRGJ1 or TRGJ2. The CDR3 DNA reads TGTGCCACCTGGGATCGGAGTACTAAGAAACTCTTT. Protein: CATWDRSTKKLF.